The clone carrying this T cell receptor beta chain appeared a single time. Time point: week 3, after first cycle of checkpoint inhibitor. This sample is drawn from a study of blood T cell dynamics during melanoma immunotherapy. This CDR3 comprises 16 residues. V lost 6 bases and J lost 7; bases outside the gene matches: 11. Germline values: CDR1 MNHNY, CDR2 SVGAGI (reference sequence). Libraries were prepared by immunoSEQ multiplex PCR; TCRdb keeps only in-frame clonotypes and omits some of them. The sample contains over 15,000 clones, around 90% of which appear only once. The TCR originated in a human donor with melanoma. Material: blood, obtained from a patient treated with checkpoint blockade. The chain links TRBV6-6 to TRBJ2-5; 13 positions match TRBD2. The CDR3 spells CASSSTSGRDLGTQYF. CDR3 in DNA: TGTGCCAGCAGCTCTACTAGCGGGAGGGACTTGGGGACCCAGTACTTC.